This record covers a single T cell receptor (beta chain). What it binds is unknown. The sample originates from a study of OX40 agonist ivuxolimab in advanced cancers. About the study: Patients in the trial were receiving intravenous ivuxolimab every 2 weeks, at doses of 0.01 to 10 mg/kg. Prior anti-PD-1, anti-PD-L1 or anti-CTLA-4 therapy did not bar entry, and 30% to 40% had some. Study-wide findings and caveats: Low normalized T-cell clonal expansion also characterized some of the nonresponders. Partial responders dosed at 0.1-3.0 mg/kg displayed clonal expansion ranking among the lowest.

CDR1 and CDR2 (germline): SGHDT, YYEEEE. V lost 3 bases to trimming and J lost 0 bases; unmatched junction nucleotides: 13. The CDR3 has 19 amino acids. Method: immunoSEQ multiplex PCR; TCRdb's copy keeps in-frame clones and lacks some. The sample has about 59,000 clones; 75% to 90% are singletons. The specimen comprised CD4+ or CD8+ T cells sorted from blood, sampled in a trial of the OX40 agonist ivuxolimab. The sequence was collected from an adult with an advanced solid tumor such as melanoma, head and neck, liver or kidney cancer. The chain joins TRBV5-6 to TRBJ1-3; 9 bases are a match to TRBD1. This CDR3 is CASSSYPGQGKSSGNTIYF. CDR3 in DNA: TGTGCCAGCAGCTCCTATCCGGGACAGGGAAAGAGCTCTGGAAACACCATATATTTT. The full variable domain, in which reference TRBV5-6 and TRBJ1-3 provide the parts outside the CDR3, is DAGVTQSPTHLIKTRGQQVTLRCSPKSGHDTVSWYQQALGQGPQFIFQYYEEEERQRGNFPDRFSGHQFPNYSSELNVNALLLGDSALYLCASSSYPGQGKSSGNTIYFGEGSWLTVV.